This TCR beta chain was identified in a study of T cell repertoires in cytomegalovirus infection. One entry per CDR3 protein, called by TCRdb with MiXCR from the reads. The table lists about 400,000 distinct CDR3 sequences, nearly 35% of them singletons. This clonotype was seen a handful of times. Its specificity is not known. From germline, CDR1 is SGHVS and CDR2 FNYEAQ. V dropped 1 base and J dropped 6 bases, with 15 bases sitting between them. This CDR3 region has 15 residues. This clonotype was obtained from a human donor in good health (CMV status not recorded). Some clones in this sample may be carry-over from other donors' samples. The chain employs TRBV7-6 and TRBJ1-2; no reliable D call. Sequences were derived from cultured PBMCs, sampled from culture after CMV antigen stimulation. CDR3 region: CASSLERDYGDGYTF. The CDR3 bases are TGTGCCAGCAGCTTAGAGCGGGATTACGGAGATGGCTACACCTTC.